Detailed here is one T cell receptor beta chain. This entry comes from a study of blood T cell repertoires in COVID-19. Turning to the study itself: Acute and convalescent COVID-19 samples came from the United States, Italy and Spain. T cells, B-cell-depleted T cells, or PBMCs provided the cDNA or gDNA that served as material.

Original analysis: Reference gene primer amplification gave estimated nucleated cell counts. The repertoire was sequenced with immunoSEQ multiplex PCR; TCRdb's copy has only in-frame clones and lacks some. Clone size and the V and J calls come from that table; the DNA yielded D and trimming. The sample holds some 180,000 clones, about 70% seen once. The V gene end was trimmed by 3 bases and the J gene end by 5 bases; junction bases not matched to a gene: 6. The CDR3 spans 15 residues. CDR1 and CDR2 (germline): SGDLS, YYNGEE. This clonotype originated in a woman aged 45-60 years with active or convalescent COVID-19. The specimen sequenced was peripheral blood. The chain joins TRBV9 to TRBJ2-3, with 10 positions matching TRBD2. The CDR3 DNA reads TGTGCCAGCAGCGAGCGGGGGGGCCAATTAGATACGCAGTATTTT. It yields the protein CASSERGGQLDTQYF.